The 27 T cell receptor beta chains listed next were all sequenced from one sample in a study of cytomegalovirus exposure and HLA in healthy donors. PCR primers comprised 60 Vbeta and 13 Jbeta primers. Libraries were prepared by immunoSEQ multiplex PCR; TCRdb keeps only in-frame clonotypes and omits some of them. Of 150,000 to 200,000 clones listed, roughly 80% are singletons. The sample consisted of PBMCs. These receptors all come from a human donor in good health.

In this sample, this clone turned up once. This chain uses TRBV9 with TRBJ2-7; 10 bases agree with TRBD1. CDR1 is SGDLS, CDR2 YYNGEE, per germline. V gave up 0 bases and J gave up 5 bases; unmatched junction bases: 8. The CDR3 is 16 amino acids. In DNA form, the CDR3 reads TGTGCCAGCAGCGTAGGCTACCGGGACAGGGGCAACGAGCAGTACTTC. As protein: CASSVGYRDRGNEQYF.

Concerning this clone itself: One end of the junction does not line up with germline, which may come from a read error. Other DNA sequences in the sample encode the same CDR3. The CDR3 sequence: CASSLPPDRGPYGYTF. The DNA for the CDR3 is TGCGCCAGCAGCTTGCCCCCGGACAGGGGACCCTATGGCTACACCTTC. The gene calls are TRBV5-4 and TRBJ1-2; 9 bases match TRBD1. The CDR3 length is 16 residues. Germline loops: CDR1 SGHNT, CDR2 YYREEE (reference sequence).

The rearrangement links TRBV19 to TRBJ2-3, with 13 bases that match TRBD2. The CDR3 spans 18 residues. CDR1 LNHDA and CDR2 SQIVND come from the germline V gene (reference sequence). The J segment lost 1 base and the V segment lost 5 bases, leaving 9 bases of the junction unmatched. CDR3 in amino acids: CASSAGTSGDIRTDTQYF. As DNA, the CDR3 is TGTGCCAGTAGTGCCGGGACTAGCGGGGACATTCGCACAGATACGCAGTATTTT.

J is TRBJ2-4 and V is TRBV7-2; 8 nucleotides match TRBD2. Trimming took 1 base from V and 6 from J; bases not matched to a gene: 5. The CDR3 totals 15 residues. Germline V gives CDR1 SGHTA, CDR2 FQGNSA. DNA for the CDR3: TGTGCCAGCAGCTTAGGATTAGCGGGGTCAAACATTCAGTACTTC. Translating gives CASSLGLAGSNIQYF.

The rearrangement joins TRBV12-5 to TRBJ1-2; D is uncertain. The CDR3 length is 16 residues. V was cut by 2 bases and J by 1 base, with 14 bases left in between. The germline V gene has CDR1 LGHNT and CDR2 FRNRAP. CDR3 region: CASGLHRGMDNYGYTF. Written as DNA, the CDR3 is TGTGCTAGTGGTTTGCATCGAGGGATGGATAACTATGGCTACACCTTC.

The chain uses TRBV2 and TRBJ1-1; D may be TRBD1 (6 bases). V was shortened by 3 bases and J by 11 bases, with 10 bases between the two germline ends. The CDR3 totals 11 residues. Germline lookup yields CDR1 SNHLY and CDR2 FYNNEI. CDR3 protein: CASSEGGAAFF. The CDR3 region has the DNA TGTGCCAGCAGTGAGGGGGGGGCGGCTTTCTTT.

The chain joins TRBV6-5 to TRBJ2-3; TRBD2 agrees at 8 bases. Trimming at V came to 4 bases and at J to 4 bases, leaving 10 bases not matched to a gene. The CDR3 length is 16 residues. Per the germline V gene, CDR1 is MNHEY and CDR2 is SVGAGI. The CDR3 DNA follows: TGTGCCAGCAGTTTCCGCGGCGGGGGGCGCTCAGATACGCAGTATTTT. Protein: CASSFRGGGRSDTQYF.

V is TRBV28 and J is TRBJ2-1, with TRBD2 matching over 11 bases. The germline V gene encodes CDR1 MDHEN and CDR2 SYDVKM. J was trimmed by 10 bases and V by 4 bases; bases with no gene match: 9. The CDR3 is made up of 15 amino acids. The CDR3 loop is CASSYYSGGGEEQFF. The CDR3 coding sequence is TGTGCCAGCAGTTACTATAGCGGGGGGGGTGAGGAGCAGTTCTTC.

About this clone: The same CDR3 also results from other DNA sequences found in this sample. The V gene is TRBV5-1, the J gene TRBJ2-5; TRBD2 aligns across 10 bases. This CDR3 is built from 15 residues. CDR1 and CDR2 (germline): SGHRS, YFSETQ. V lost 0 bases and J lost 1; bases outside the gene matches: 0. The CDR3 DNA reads TGCGCCAGCAGCTTGGGACTAGCGGGCCAAGAGACCCAGTACTTC. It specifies CASSLGLAGQETQYF.

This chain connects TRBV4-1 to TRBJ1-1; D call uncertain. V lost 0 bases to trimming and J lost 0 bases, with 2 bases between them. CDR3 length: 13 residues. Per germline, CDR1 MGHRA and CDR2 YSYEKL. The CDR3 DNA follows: TGCGCCAGCAGCCAAGACTTGAACACTGAAGCTTTCTTT. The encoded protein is CASSQDLNTEAFF.

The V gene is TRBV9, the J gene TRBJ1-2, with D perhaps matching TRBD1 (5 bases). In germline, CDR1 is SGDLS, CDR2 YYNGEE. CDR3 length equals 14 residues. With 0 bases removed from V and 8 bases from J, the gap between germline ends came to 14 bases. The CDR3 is CASSVGSGLGGYTF. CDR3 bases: TGTGCCAGCAGCGTAGGTTCAGGGCTCGGGGGCTACACCTTC.

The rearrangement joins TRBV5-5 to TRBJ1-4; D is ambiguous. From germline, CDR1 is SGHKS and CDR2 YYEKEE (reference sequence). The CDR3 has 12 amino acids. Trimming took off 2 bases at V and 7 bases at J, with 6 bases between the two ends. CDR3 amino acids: CASSFRGEKLFF. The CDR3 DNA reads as TGTGCCAGCAGCTTCAGAGGTGAAAAACTGTTTTTT.

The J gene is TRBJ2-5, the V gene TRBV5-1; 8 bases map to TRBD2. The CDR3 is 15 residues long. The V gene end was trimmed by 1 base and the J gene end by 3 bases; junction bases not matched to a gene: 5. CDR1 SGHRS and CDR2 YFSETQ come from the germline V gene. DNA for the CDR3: TGCGCCAGCAGCTTGAGCGGGGGAGAAAAAGAGACCCAGTACTTC. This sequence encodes CASSLSGGEKETQYF. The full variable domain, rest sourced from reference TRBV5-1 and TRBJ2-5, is KAGVTQTPRYLIKTRGQQVTLSCSPISGHRSVSWYQQTPGQGLQFLFEYFSETQRNKGNFPGRFSGRQFSNSRSEMNVSTLELGDSALYLCASSLSGGEKETQYFGPGTRLLVL.

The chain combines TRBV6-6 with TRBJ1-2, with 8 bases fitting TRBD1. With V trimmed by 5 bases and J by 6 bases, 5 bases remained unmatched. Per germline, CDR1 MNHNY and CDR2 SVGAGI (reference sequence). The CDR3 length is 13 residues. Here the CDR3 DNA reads TGTGCCAGCAGTAGGACAGGGAATCATGGCTACACCTTC. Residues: CASSRTGNHGYTF.

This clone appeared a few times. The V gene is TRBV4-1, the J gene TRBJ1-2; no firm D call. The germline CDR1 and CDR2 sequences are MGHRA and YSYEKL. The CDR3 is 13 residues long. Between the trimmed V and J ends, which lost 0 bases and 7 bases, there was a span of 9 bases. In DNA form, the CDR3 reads TGCGCCAGCAGCCAAGATTGGGAGGGTGGCTACACCTTC. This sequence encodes CASSQDWEGGYTF.

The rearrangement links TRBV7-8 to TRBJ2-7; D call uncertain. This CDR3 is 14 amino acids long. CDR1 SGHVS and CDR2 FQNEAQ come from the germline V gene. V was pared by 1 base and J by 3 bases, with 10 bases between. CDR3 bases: TGTGCCAGCAGCTTAGTTACGGCGGTCTACGAGCAGTACTTC. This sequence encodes CASSLVTAVYEQYF.

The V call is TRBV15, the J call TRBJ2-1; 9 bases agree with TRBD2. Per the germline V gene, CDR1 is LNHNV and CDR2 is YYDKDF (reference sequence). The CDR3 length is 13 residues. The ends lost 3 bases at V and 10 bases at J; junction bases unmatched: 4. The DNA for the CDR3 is TGTGCCACCAGCAGGATAGCGGGGGACGAGCAGTTCTTC. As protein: CATSRIAGDEQFF.

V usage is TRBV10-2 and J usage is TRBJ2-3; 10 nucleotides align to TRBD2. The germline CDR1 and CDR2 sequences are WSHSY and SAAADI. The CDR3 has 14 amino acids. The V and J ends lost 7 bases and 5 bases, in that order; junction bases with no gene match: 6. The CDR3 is CASNLAGVQDTQYF. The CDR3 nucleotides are TGCGCCAGCAATCTAGCGGGGGTTCAAGATACGCAGTATTTT.

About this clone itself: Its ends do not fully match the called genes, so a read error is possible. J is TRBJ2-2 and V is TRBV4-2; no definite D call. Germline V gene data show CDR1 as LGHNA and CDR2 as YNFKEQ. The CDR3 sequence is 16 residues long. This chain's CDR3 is CASSQDVRPKTGELFF. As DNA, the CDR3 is TGTGCCAGCAGCCAAGATGTGCGGCCGAAGACCGGGGAGCTGTTTTTT.

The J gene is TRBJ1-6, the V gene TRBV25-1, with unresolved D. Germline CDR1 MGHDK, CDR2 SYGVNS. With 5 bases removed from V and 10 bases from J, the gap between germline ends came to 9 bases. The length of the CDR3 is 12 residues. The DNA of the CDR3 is TGTGCCAGCAGTCTTACACGATCACCCCTCCACTTT. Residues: CASSLTRSPLHF.

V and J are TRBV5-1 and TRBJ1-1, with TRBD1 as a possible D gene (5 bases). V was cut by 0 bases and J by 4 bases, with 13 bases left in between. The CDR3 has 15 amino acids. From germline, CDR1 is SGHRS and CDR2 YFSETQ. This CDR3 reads CASSLGWGESTEAFF. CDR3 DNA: TGCGCCAGCAGCTTGGGATGGGGCGAGAGCACTGAAGCTTTCTTT.

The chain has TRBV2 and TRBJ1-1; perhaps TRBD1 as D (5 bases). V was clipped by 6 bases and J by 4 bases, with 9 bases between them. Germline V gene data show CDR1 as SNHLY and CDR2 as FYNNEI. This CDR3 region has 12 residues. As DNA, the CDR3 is TGTGCCAGCAGGAGACAGCCCACTGAAGCTTTCTTT. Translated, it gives CASRRQPTEAFF. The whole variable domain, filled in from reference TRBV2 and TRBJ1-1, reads EPEVTQTPSHQVTQMGQEVILRCVPISNHLYFYWYRQILGQKVEFLVSFYNNEISEKSEIFDDQFSVERPDGSNFTLKIRSTKLEDSAMYFCASRRQPTEAFFGQGTRLTVV.

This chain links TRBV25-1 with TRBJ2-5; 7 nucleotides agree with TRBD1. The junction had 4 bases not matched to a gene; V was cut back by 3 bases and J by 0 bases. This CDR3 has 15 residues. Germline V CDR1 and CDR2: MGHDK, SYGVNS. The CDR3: CASSDSGGNQETQYF. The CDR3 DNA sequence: TGTGCCAGCAGTGACTCAGGGGGAAACCAAGAGACCCAGTACTTC.

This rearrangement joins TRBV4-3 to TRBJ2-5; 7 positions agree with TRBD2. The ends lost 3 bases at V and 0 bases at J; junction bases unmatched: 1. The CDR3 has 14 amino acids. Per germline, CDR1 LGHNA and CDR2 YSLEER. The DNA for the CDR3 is TGCGCCAGCAGCCAGGGGACTAACCAAGAGACCCAGTACTTC. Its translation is CASSQGTNQETQYF.

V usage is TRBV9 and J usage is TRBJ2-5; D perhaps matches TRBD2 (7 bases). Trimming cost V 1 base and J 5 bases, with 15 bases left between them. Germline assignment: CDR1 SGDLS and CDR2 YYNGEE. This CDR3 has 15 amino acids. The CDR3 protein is CASSVTGGAFETQYF. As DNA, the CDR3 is TGTGCCAGCAGCGTAACGGGGGGCGCGTTCGAGACCCAGTACTTC.

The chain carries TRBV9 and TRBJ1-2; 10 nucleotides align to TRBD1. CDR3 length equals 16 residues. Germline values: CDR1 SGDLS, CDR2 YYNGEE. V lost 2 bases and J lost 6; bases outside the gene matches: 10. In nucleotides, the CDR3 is TGTGCCAGCAGCGTCGGTACGGGACAGGGGATCGATGGCTACACCTTC. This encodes CASSVGTGQGIDGYTF.

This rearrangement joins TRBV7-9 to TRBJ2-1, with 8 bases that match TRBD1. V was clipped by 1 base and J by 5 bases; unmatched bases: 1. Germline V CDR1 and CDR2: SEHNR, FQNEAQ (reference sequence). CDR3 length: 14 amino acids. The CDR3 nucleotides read TGTGCCAGCAGCTTAGAGGACAGGGACAATGAGCAGTTCTTC. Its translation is CASSLEDRDNEQFF.